Following are 9 T cell receptor beta chains from one sample sequenced in a study of shared clonotypes between healthy human individuals. Generated by immunoSEQ multiplex PCR, the TCRdb table keeps only in-frame clones and is missing some. The table includes some 2.3 million clones, more than 80% detected once. Sequencing was performed on naive CD4+ T cells from PBMCs. Sample subset: CD45RA+ positively selected. These receptors originate from a man younger than 30 in good health. Some clones in this sample may be carry-over from other donors' samples.

The V call is TRBV13, the J call TRBJ2-7; D gene unclear. Per germline, CDR1 PRHDT and CDR2 FYEKMQ (reference sequence). The CDR3 consists of 14 residues. V was clipped by 5 bases and J by 0 bases, with 11 bases between them. CDR3 region: CASSPRLDSYEQYF. The CDR3 DNA is TGTGCCAGCAGCCCCCGACTGGACTCCTACGAGCAGTACTTC.

The V call is TRBV9, the J call TRBJ1-1; possibly TRBD1 for D (5 bases). V was trimmed by 3 bases and J by 8 bases, leaving 11 bases between them. This CDR3 region has 12 residues. The germline V gene encodes CDR1 SGDLS and CDR2 YYNGEE. CDR3 residues: CASSADSGEAFF. DNA of the CDR3: TGTGCCAGCAGCGCAGACAGTGGGGAAGCTTTCTTT.

Concerning this clone: This sample includes further DNA sequences coding for the same CDR3. The chain joins TRBV30 to TRBJ2-5; D is ambiguous. The DNA matches TRBJ2-7 better at its end, which makes the J call doubtful. The CDR3 runs to 12 residues. Germline CDR1 is GTSNPN and CDR2 is SVGIG (reference sequence). This CDR3 is CAWSVIGYEQYF. For the CDR3, the DNA is TGTGCCTGGAGTGTAATAGGATACGAGCAGTACTTC.

This sequence joins TRBV11-2 and TRBJ2-4; D might be TRBD2 (6 bases). The CDR3 has 18 amino acids. V was trimmed by 0 bases and J by 1 base, leaving 16 bases between them. Germline lookup yields CDR1 SGHAT and CDR2 FQNNGV. The CDR3 coding sequence is TGTGCCAGCAGCTTAGATGGTGGGGGGATAAGGGCCAAAAACATTCAGTACTTC. It yields the protein CASSLDGGGIRAKNIQYF. The full variable domain, its missing parts supplied by reference TRBV11-2 and TRBJ2-4, is EAGVAQSPRYKIIEKRQSVAFWCNPISGHATLYWYQQILGQGPKLLIQFQNNGVVDDSQLPKDRFSAERLKGVDSTLKIQPAKLEDSAVYLCASSLDGGGIRAKNIQYFGAGTRLSVL.

This clone was observed once. The V and J genes are TRBV28 and TRBJ1-5, with D unclear. This CDR3 spans 14 amino acids. Germline V gene data show CDR1 as MDHEN and CDR2 as SYDVKM. Trimming removed 6 bases from V and 3 bases from J, with 12 bases in between. CDR3 nucleotide sequence: TGTGCCAGCAGATGGCCCATTCCCAATCAGCCCCAGCATTTT. Its protein product is CASRWPIPNQPQHF.

The sample holds one count of this clone. V and J are TRBV5-1 and TRBJ2-5; D not resolved. Germline CDR1 SGHRS, CDR2 YFSETQ. This CDR3 contains 15 residues. V lost 2 bases, J lost 1 base, and 12 bases lay in between. The CDR3 bases are TGCGCCAGCAGCTTTTTTCCAACCATCCAAGAGACCCAGTACTTC. Translating gives CASSFFPTIQETQYF.

The V call is TRBV28, the J call TRBJ2-3; D possibly corresponds to TRBD2 (6 bases). Germline CDR1 is MDHEN and CDR2 is SYDVKM. The CDR3 runs 16 residues. V was trimmed by 4 bases and J by 2 bases, leaving 16 bases between them. In DNA form, the CDR3 reads TGTGCCAGCAGTTCTCGCATCGGGGGATTCACAGATACGCAGTATTTT. Protein product: CASSSRIGGFTDTQYF.

The rearrangement joins TRBV18 to TRBJ2-1, with TRBD2 as a possible D gene (6 bases). Germline V gene sequence: CDR1 KGHSH, CDR2 LQKENI. The CDR3 sequence is 15 residues long. The V end lost 4 bases, the J end lost 0 bases, and 10 bases lay between the germline ends. In DNA form, the CDR3 reads TGTGCCAGCTCACTACCGGGACTCTCCTACAATGAGCAGTTCTTC. Residues: CASSLPGLSYNEQFF.

The chain carries TRBV5-8 and TRBJ1-5; D is possibly TRBD1 (5 bases). CDR3 size: 14 residues. CDR1 is SGHTS, CDR2 YDEGEE, per germline. V was trimmed by 3 bases and J by 2 bases, leaving 9 bases between them. CDR3 amino acids: CASSSWGGNQPQHF. The CDR3 nucleotides read TGTGCCAGCAGCTCTTGGGGGGGCAATCAGCCCCAGCATTTT.